A selection of T cell receptor beta chains follows, all from one sample in a study of blood T cells in healthy people across ages. TCRdb independently ran MiXCR on the 5' RACE reads; one entry per CDR3 protein. The sample has 650,000 to 900,000 distinct CDR3 sequences, roughly 60% seen once. The material sequenced was blood. Receptor source: a man aged 30 to 45 in good health. Each CDR3 is given with its conserved first and last residue. A D gene is named only where the DNA matches it firmly. The listing skips clone size in some rows; elsewhere it reads once, few, many or a size class.

d_call clone_size j_call v_call cdr3_aa cdr3_nt
TRBD1 . TRBJ2-3 TRBV7-2 CASSPPGQGMTDTQYF TGTGCCAGCAGCCCGCCGGGACAGGGTATGACAGATACGCAGTATTTT
TRBD1 . TRBJ2-3 TRBV13 CASSLTGATDTQYF TGTGCCAGCAGCTTAACAGGGGCCACAGATACGCAGTATTTT
TRBD2 few TRBJ2-5 TRBV9 CASSATGGGRQYF TGTGCCAGCAGCGCTACTGGGGGGGGACGGCAGTACTTC
. . TRBJ2-5 TRBV7-3 CASSGFHLHGTHLRETQYF TGTGCCAGCTCCGGCTTCCATCTGCACGGGACTCATCTCCGGGAGACCCAGTACTTC
. . TRBJ1-2 TRBV29-1 CSVPLSVSYGYTF TGCAGCGTTCCTTTGTCAGTTTCCTATGGTTACACCTTC
. . TRBJ2-3 TRBV2 CASRRSSTDTQYF TGTGCCAGCCGGCGGTCTAGCACAGATACGCAGTATTTT
. few TRBJ2-3 TRBV29-1 CSADPSSLDGNTQYF TGCAGCGCCGACCCCTCTAGCCTCGACGGGAATACGCAGTATTTT
TRBD1 . TRBJ2-7 TRBV29-1 CSVEPRQGSSYEQYF TGCAGCGTTGAACCTAGACAGGGGTCCTCCTACGAGCAGTACTTC
. . TRBJ1-6 TRBV14 CASSLNRAGAYSPLHF TGTGCCAGCAGCCTTAATAGGGCGGGGGCATATTCACCCCTCCACTTT
TRBD2 . TRBJ2-1 TRBV7-9 CASSLEGGGVYEQFF TGTGCCAGCAGCTTAGAAGGCGGGGGGGTCTATGAGCAGTTCTTC
. . TRBJ1-5 TRBV20-1 CSARAWVNQPQHF TGCAGTGCTAGAGCGTGGGTTAATCAGCCCCAGCATTTT
TRBD2 . TRBJ2-5 TRBV13 CASSLDLAGPQETQYF TGTGCCAGCAGCTTAGATCTAGCGGGGCCACAAGAGACCCAGTACTTC
TRBD2 few TRBJ2-1 TRBV9 CASSAGAGGLNEQFF TGTGCCAGCAGCGCCGGAGCGGGGGGTCTCAATGAGCAGTTCTTC
. . TRBJ2-2 TRBV4-3 CASSQDMGADTGELFF TGCGCCAGCAGCCAAGATATGGGGGCAGACACCGGGGAGCTGTTTTTT
TRBD2 . TRBJ2-5 TRBV7-3 CASSPKRGGMETQYF TGTGCCAGCAGTCCAAAGCGGGGGGGGATGGAGACCCAGTACTTC
. . TRBJ2-1 TRBV29-1 CSVPRGSSYNEQFF TGCAGCGTCCCCCGGGGGAGCTCCTACAATGAGCAGTTCTTC
. . TRBJ2-2 TRBV5-1 CASSLQRANTGELFF TGCGCCAGCAGCTTGCAAAGAGCTAACACCGGGGAGCTGTTTTTT
. . TRBJ2-7 TRBV6-5 CASSYDRYEQYF TGTGCCAGCAGTTACGACAGGTACGAGCAGTACTTC
. few TRBJ2-7 TRBV7-8 CASSLAGAQYF TGTGCCAGCAGCTTAGCAGGTGCCCAGTACTTC
TRBD1 . TRBJ2-5 TRBV5-1 CASSPQPSGTGVETQYF TGCGCCAGCAGTCCCCAACCCTCCGGGACAGGGGTGGAGACCCAGTACTTC
. . TRBJ1-6 TRBV6-5 CASSTPGLNNSPLHF TGTGCCAGCAGTACACCGGGCCTGAATAATTCACCCCTCCACTTT
. . TRBJ2-1 TRBV2 CASSRTFSYNEQFF TGTGCCTCTTCTCGGACTTTCTCCTACAATGAGCAGTTCTTC
. few TRBJ2-3 TRBV15 CATSSRDPGYAQYF TGTGCCACCAGCAGCAGGGACCCAGGATATGCGCAGTATTTT
. few TRBJ2-7 TRBV28 CASSADTYTYEQYF TGTGCCAGCAGTGCGGACACTTACACCTACGAGCAGTACTTC
. . TRBJ2-5 TRBV18 CASSPQDTPWETQYF TGTGCCAGCTCACCACAGGACACCCCATGGGAGACCCAGTACTTC
TRBD2 . TRBJ2-3 TRBV28 CASSFQRDATDTQYF TGTGCCAGCAGTTTCCAGCGGGACGCCACAGATACGCAGTATTTT
. few TRBJ2-7 TRBV12-3/TRBV12-4 CAVGKGEQYF TGTGCCGTAGGGAAAGGCGAGCAGTACTTC
TRBD1 . TRBJ1-1 TRBV4-3 CASSQEPGGNTEAFF TGCGCCAGCAGCCAAGAACCAGGGGGGAACACTGAAGCTTTCTTT
TRBD1 . TRBJ2-1 TRBV7-2 CASSKGGGEQFF TGTGCCAGCAGCAAAGGGGGCGGTGAGCAGTTCTTC
TRBD1 . TRBJ2-7 TRBV6-5 CASSAETGVSYEQYF TGTGCCAGCAGTGCAGAGACAGGGGTATCCTACGAGCAGTACTTC
. . TRBJ2-1 TRBV20-1 CSARAPGKPYNEQFF TGCAGTGCTAGAGCCCCAGGGAAGCCCTACAATGAGCAGTTCTTC
. few TRBJ1-6 TRBV10-3 CAISSGQGDNSPLHF TGTGCCATCAGTTCAGGCCAGGGTGATAATTCACCCCTCCACTTT
. . TRBJ1-3 TRBV25-1 CASSEYEGAGNTIYF TGTGCCAGCAGTGAATATGAGGGGGCTGGAAACACCATATATTTT
. . TRBJ2-5 TRBV21-1 CASSKQQGVIETQYF TGTGCCAGCAGCAAACAACAGGGGGTGATCGAGACCCAGTACTTC
. many TRBJ2-7 TRBV5-1 CASSTGYEQYF TGTGCCAGCAGCACAGGCTACGAGCAGTACTTC
TRBD2 few TRBJ2-2 TRBV9 CASSVGLAGITTGELFF TGTGCCAGCAGCGTAGGACTAGCGGGGATTACCACCGGGGAGCTGTTTTTT
. . TRBJ1-4 TRBV28 CASWPAGRGSSGLFF TGTGCCAGCTGGCCGGCTGGCAGGGGAAGCAGTGGACTGTTTTTT
. . TRBJ1-6 TRBV9 CASSVSPANSPLHF TGTGCCAGCAGCGTAAGCCCCGCAAATTCACCCCTCCACTTT
. . TRBJ2-5 TRBV6-2/TRBV6-3 CASTLWVGTEETQYF TGTGCCAGCACCTTATGGGTTGGGACGGAAGAGACCCAGTACTTC
. once TRBJ2-1 TRBV15 CATSGRQRGFEQFF TGTGCCACCAGCGGACGGCAGCGAGGGTTTGAGCAGTTCTTC
. . TRBJ2-7 TRBV4-3 CASSLGTGIQNEQYF TGCGCCAGCAGCCTCGGCACAGGGATTCAAAATGAGCAGTACTTC
. . TRBJ2-6 TRBV11-2 CASSLDSLNVLTF TGTGCCAGCAGCCTCGACAGTCTTAACGTCCTGACTTTC
. . TRBJ2-7 TRBV27 CASSLRVGSFSYEQYF TGTGCCAGCAGCCTCCGGGTAGGCAGCTTCTCCTACGAGCAGTACTTC
. few TRBJ2-5 TRBV12-3/TRBV12-4 CASRHRGGWGETQYF TGTGCCAGCAGGCACAGGGGAGGATGGGGAGAGACCCAGTACTTC